This TCR beta chain originates from a study of CD8+CD57+ T cells in acquired aplastic anemia. Study as a whole: Among healthy donors, CD4+ cells averaged around 10 million reads.

Both TCR beta VDJ combination and CDR3 sequence profiling were carried out. Genomic DNA was the template for this profiling. TCRdb re-called the reads with MiXCR, one entry per CDR3 protein. This table holds under 250,000 distinct CDR3 sequences, around 32% found once. This CDR3 is 15 amino acids long. V lost 0 bases and J lost 3, with 10 bases in between. In germline, CDR1 is MRHNA, CDR2 SNTAGT. Sequencing input: sorted CD4+, CD8+, or CD8+CD57+ T cells (not recorded which) from PBMCs. The sequence derives from a human donor in good health, serving as a control. The J gene is TRBJ2-3, the V gene TRBV6-4; D is ambiguous. The CDR3 region is CASSDSPGHTDTQYF. The CDR3, as DNA: TGTGCCAGCAGTGACTCCCCAGGCCATACAGATACGCAGTATTTT.